One sample yielded the 32 T cell receptor beta chains listed below, sequenced in a study of T-cell reconstitution after alpha-beta-depleted transplantation in children. Preparation of the TCRbeta library used unique molecular identifiers. A single record per CDR3 protein comes from TCRdb applying MiXCR to the PCR reads. The sample consists of 400,000 to 500,000 distinct CDR3 sequences, approximately 11% of them appearing once. Sequencing was performed on PBMCs from the stem cell graft donor, taken from the stem cell graft. The receptors originated from a human donor who donated a stem cell graft to a child with acute myeloid leukemia.

This clonotype showed up many times. The chain combines TRBV5-5 with TRBJ1-1; D is uncertain. V was trimmed by 4 bases and J by 0 bases, leaving 10 bases between them. The CDR3 runs 14 residues. CDR1 is SGHKS and CDR2 is YYEKEE in the germline V gene (reference sequence). CDR3: CASSALSLNTEAFF. DNA for the CDR3: TGTGCCAGCAGCGCACTCTCCTTGAACACTGAAGCTTTCTTT.

This clonotype has a handful of counts. The chain is built from TRBV4-1 and TRBJ2-1; 10 bases are shared with TRBD2. Germline CDR1 and CDR2: MGHRA and YSYEKL. The CDR3 has 17 residues. V dropped 7 bases and J dropped 4; count of bases not matched to a gene: 13. CDR3 coding DNA: TGCGCCAGCAAAAGCCAACTAGCTAGCGGGAGATACAATGAGCAGTTCTTC. Amino acids: CASKSQLASGRYNEQFF.

This clonotype showed up just a few times. The J gene is TRBJ2-5, the V gene TRBV18; D unclear. This CDR3 contains 15 residues. V gave up 3 bases and J gave up 5 bases, with 16 bases separating them. Germline lookup yields CDR1 KGHSH and CDR2 LQKENI. CDR3 amino acids: CASSPPAGRMETQYF. As DNA, the CDR3 is TGTGCCAGCTCACCTCCCGCCGGAAGGATGGAGACCCAGTACTTC.

The V and J genes are TRBV10-2 and TRBJ1-1; D is unclear. The CDR3 contains 13 residues. V was trimmed by 6 bases and J by 1 base, leaving 9 bases between them. From germline, CDR1 is WSHSY and CDR2 SAAADI. CDR3 in amino acids: CASSNPPNTEAFF. The DNA for the CDR3 is TGCGCCAGCAGCAACCCACCGAACACTGAAGCTTTCTTT.

In this sample, this clonotype turned up many times. One end of the junction fails to match germline, which may point to a read error. This chain connects TRBV5-1 to TRBJ1-1; no reliable D call. This CDR3 comprises 13 residues. Germline V gene data show CDR1 as SGHRS and CDR2 as YFSETQ. CDR3 sequence (DNA): TGTGCCAGCAGCTTAGCCGGGAACACTGAAGCTTTCTTT. This encodes CASSLAGNTEAFF.

Concerning this clonotype: This may arise from a read error, as a much more abundant clone is one base away. This chain uses TRBV20-1 with TRBJ1-1; D is undetermined. Germline lookup yields CDR1 DFQATT and CDR2 SNEGSKA (reference sequence). The CDR3 is 11 residues long. In nucleotides, the CDR3 is TGCAGTGCTAGTACAGAAGTTGAATCTTTCTTT. Its protein is CSASTEVESFF.

The chain uses TRBV10-3 and TRBJ2-7; 9 nucleotides align to TRBD1. V shed 6 bases, J shed 3 bases, and the junction held 9 bases outside the gene matches. Germline V gives CDR1 ENHRY, CDR2 SYGVKD. CDR3 length equals 15 residues. CDR3 amino acids: CAISLLDRGIYEQYF. In DNA form, the CDR3 reads TGTGCCATCAGCCTCCTCGACAGGGGGATCTACGAGCAGTACTTC.

The chain is built from TRBV12-3 or TRBV12-4 and TRBJ2-1; weak D call: TRBD1 (5 bases). There are 15 residues in the CDR3. V was clipped by 3 bases and J by 5 bases, with 14 bases between them. In nucleotides, the CDR3 is TGTGCCAGCAGTTTCAGGCAGGGTGTCAACAATGAGCAGTTCTTC. It is translated as CASSFRQGVNNEQFF.

This clonotype was counted many times. The genes are TRBV29-1 and TRBJ2-7; TRBD2 might be the D (6 bases). The CDR3 contains 14 residues. Per the germline V gene, CDR1 is SQVTM and CDR2 is ANQGSEA. Trimming took off 4 bases at V and 6 bases at J, with 19 bases between the two ends. CDR3 residues: CSVVLANPAGEQYF. The CDR3 DNA follows: TGCAGCGTTGTCTTAGCGAACCCAGCGGGCGAGCAGTACTTC.

This sequence joins TRBV18 and TRBJ1-3; D may be TRBD1 (5 bases). CDR1 is KGHSH, CDR2 LQKENI, per germline. The CDR3 totals 16 residues. Trimming pared 4 bases from V and 0 bases from J, leaving 13 bases between. The CDR3 protein is CASSLTPGTSGNTIYF. As DNA, the CDR3 is TGTGCCAGCTCACTAACCCCAGGGACCTCTGGAAACACCATATATTTT.

A few counts support this clonotype. This chain uses TRBV29-1 with TRBJ1-1; 7 bases are shared with TRBD1. Germline V gene data show CDR1 as SQVTM and CDR2 as ANQGSEA. With 0 bases clipped from V and 6 bases from J, the junction kept 4 bases outside the gene matches. The CDR3 is 13 residues long. The CDR3 loop reads CSVEDRQGAEAFF. The CDR3, as DNA: TGCAGCGTTGAAGATCGCCAGGGGGCTGAAGCTTTCTTT.

In its sample, this clonotype was seen a few times. The CDR3: CSARDLGLAPNEQFF. CDR3 coding DNA: TGCAGTGCTAGAGACCTGGGACTAGCGCCCAATGAGCAGTTCTTC. The rearrangement joins TRBV20-1 to TRBJ2-1; 10 positions agree with TRBD2. V shed 0 bases and J 6 bases; nucleotides not matched to a gene: 5. The germline V gene encodes CDR1 DFQATT and CDR2 SNEGSKA (reference sequence). This CDR3 comprises 15 residues.

This clonotype was observed a handful of times. The chain recombines TRBV30 with TRBJ2-7, with 8 bases identical to TRBD2. The CDR3 loop spans 11 amino acids. CDR1 is GTSNPN, CDR2 SVGIG, per germline (reference sequence). V lost 6 bases to trimming and J lost 4 bases; unmatched junction nucleotides: 2. The CDR3 coding sequence is TGTGCCTGCATAGCGGGATACGAGCAGTACGTC. This sequence encodes CACIAGYEQYV.

This sequence joins TRBV6-5 and TRBJ2-1; D gene unclear. Germline V CDR1 and CDR2: MNHEY, SVGAGI. The CDR3 is 11 amino acids. V was pared by 0 bases and J by 8 bases, with 2 bases between. CDR3 sequence: CASSYSHEQFF. The CDR3 nucleotides are TGTGCCAGCAGTTACTCTCATGAGCAGTTCTTC.

This CDR3 is CSAKGAGDSMMGLYNEQFF. The CDR3, as DNA: TGCAGTGCTAAGGGGGCGGGAGATTCGATGATGGGGCTCTACAATGAGCAGTTCTTC. This rearrangement joins TRBV20-1 to TRBJ2-1; D might be TRBD1 or TRBD2, each matching 7 bases. Looked up from germline, CDR1 is DFQATT and CDR2 is SNEGSKA (reference sequence). Trimming left V 4 bases short and J 3 bases short, with 28 bases between. This CDR3 comprises 19 residues.

This clonotype showed up just a few times. The chain recombines TRBV5-6 with TRBJ2-5; 15 nucleotides agree with TRBD2. The CDR3 length is 16 residues. V dropped 3 bases and J dropped 5; count of bases not matched to a gene: 5. From germline, CDR1 is SGHDT and CDR2 YYEEEE. CDR3 sequence (DNA): TGTGCCAGCAGCTGGGGACTAGCGGGAGGAAGGGAGACCCAGTACTTC. This sequence encodes CASSWGLAGGRETQYF.

The rearrangement joins TRBV5-1 to TRBJ2-2; TRBD1 agrees at 10 bases. CDR3 length: 16 residues. V lost 3 bases and J lost 6; bases outside the gene matches: 8. Germline assignment: CDR1 SGHRS and CDR2 YFSETQ. In DNA form, the CDR3 reads TGCGCCAGCAGCTCCCGACAGGGGGCGCAAGCCGGGGAGCTGTTTTTT. It encodes CASSSRQGAQAGELFF.

This clonotype came up a few times. The rearrangement uses TRBV11-2 and TRBJ2-2; 9 bases align to TRBD2. Looked up from germline, CDR1 is SGHAT and CDR2 is FQNNGV. The CDR3 contains 16 residues. With 4 bases clipped from V and 1 base from J, the junction kept 4 bases outside the gene matches. The CDR3 sequence: CASSSLAGVNTGELFF. The CDR3 coding sequence is TGTGCCAGCAGCTCATTAGCGGGGGTGAACACCGGGGAGCTGTTTTTT. The variable domain in full, completed from reference TRBV11-2 and TRBJ2-2, reads EAGVAQSPRYKIIEKRQSVAFWCNPISGHATLYWYQQILGQGPKLLIQFQNNGVVDDSQLPKDRFSAERLKGVDSTLKIQPAKLEDSAVYLCASSSLAGVNTGELFFGEGSRLTVL.

This clonotype was seen ten or more times. V and J are TRBV7-9 and TRBJ2-3; D is unclear. Trimming took 5 bases from V and 0 from J, leaving 12 bases between them. Germline V gene lookup returns CDR1 SEHNR and CDR2 FQNEAQ (reference sequence). The CDR3 sequence is 15 residues long. Here the CDR3 reads CASSARASSTDTQYF. CDR3 nucleotides: TGTGCCAGCAGCGCTCGGGCTTCTAGCACAGATACGCAGTATTTT.

This clonotype occurred a few times. This chain joins TRBV10-3 and TRBJ2-5; no firm D call. Germline values: CDR1 ENHRY, CDR2 SYGVKD. This CDR3 is 14 amino acids long. V lost 3 bases, J lost 5 bases, and 13 bases lay in between. CDR3 nucleotide sequence: TGTGCCATCAGTGAAGTGGGTTTAGAGGAGACCCAGTACTTC. Translation: CAISEVGLEETQYF.

The chain has TRBV15 and TRBJ2-7; 8 bases line up with TRBD1. Germline V gene lookup returns CDR1 LNHNV and CDR2 YYDKDF (reference sequence). Germline trimming cut 5 bases from V and 1 base from J; bases unmatched to any gene: 4. The CDR3 loop spans 14 amino acids. CDR3 protein: CATSSTGASYEQYF. CDR3 nucleotide sequence: TGTGCCACCAGCTCGACAGGGGCGTCCTACGAGCAGTACTTC.

A few counts support this clonotype. V and J are TRBV25-1 and TRBJ2-1; 9 bases align to TRBD1. J lost 0 bases, V lost 4 bases, and 16 bases had no gene match. The CDR3 has 20 amino acids. The germline gives CDR1 MGHDK, CDR2 SYGVNS. The CDR3 DNA reads TGTGCCAGCAGTGCGACGCCGGGACAGGGCCCCGCCAGCTCCTACAATGAGCAGTTCTTC. Encoded protein: CASSATPGQGPASSYNEQFF.

This chain uses TRBV3-1 with TRBJ2-1, with D hard to call. V lost 1 base to trimming and J lost 6 bases, with 13 bases between them. Germline values: CDR1 LGHDT, CDR2 YNNKEL (reference sequence). The CDR3 covers 15 residues. CDR3 nucleotides: TGTGCCAGCAGCCAAGGCCGGGCGACGGGCAATGAGCAGTTCTTC. It encodes CASSQGRATGNEQFF.

This clonotype was counted many times. The chain links TRBV12-3 or TRBV12-4 to TRBJ2-1; TRBD1 aligns across 9 bases. The CDR3 is made up of 14 amino acids. V lost 5 bases to trimming and J lost 8 bases; unmatched junction nucleotides: 7. For the CDR3, the DNA is TGTGCCAGCAGTCGGGACAGGGATACCGATGAGCAGTTCTTC. Its translation: CASSRDRDTDEQFF.

This clonotype was seen a few times. The CDR3 DNA reads TGCAGTGCTCCATCCCGAGGGGGTTTGATCCCTAACACTGAAGCTTTCTTT. Amino acids: CSAPSRGGLIPNTEAFF. The chain uses TRBV20-1 and TRBJ1-1; D is possibly TRBD1 (6 bases). Germline V gives CDR1 DFQATT, CDR2 SNEGSKA (reference sequence). The CDR3 sequence is 17 residues long. V lost 5 bases and J lost 2, with 24 bases in between.

V usage is TRBV4-2 and J usage is TRBJ2-4; either TRBD1 or TRBD2 may supply D (6 bases each). The length of the CDR3 is 20 residues. From germline, CDR1 is LGHNA and CDR2 YNFKEQ. The V gene lost 8 bases and the J gene lost 0 bases, with 29 bases spanning the gap. CDR3 sequence: CASLSPPRGDGPIAKNIQYF. The CDR3 region has the DNA TGTGCCAGCCTCTCTCCACCAAGGGGGGATGGTCCGATAGCCAAAAACATTCAGTACTTC.

This clonotype was counted only a few times. CDR3 in amino acids: CASTPVGGGSGPRDTQYF. The CDR3 coding sequence is TGTGCCAGCACCCCAGTTGGGGGTGGGAGTGGTCCCCGAGATACGCAGTATTTT. The genes are TRBV27 and TRBJ2-3; either TRBD1 or TRBD2 may fit D (5 bases each). Trimming stripped 7 bases from V and 5 bases from J, with 28 bases between. The length of the CDR3 is 18 residues. CDR1 is MNHEY, CDR2 SMNVEV, per germline (reference sequence).

The chain couples TRBV14 to TRBJ2-5, with unresolved D. V was cut by 4 bases and J by 5 bases, with 17 bases left in between. The length of the CDR3 is 15 residues. The V gene's germline CDR1 is SGHDN and CDR2 FVKESK. The DNA of the CDR3 is TGTGCCAGCAGCCCTGGGGTGCGAGTGCGGGAGACCCAGTACTTC. Translation: CASSPGVRVRETQYF.

The chain couples TRBV6-2 or TRBV6-3 to TRBJ1-5; TRBD1 matches 7 bases. Per the germline V gene, CDR1 is MNHEY and CDR2 is SVGEGT. Losses at the gene ends were 4 bases for V and 0 bases for J; bases not matched to a gene: 9. The CDR3 extends over 17 amino acids. For the CDR3, the DNA is TGTGCCAGCAGTTCGGACAGGAGGGGTGATAGCAATCAGCCCCAGCATTTT. Encoded protein: CASSSDRRGDSNQPQHF.

The chain employs TRBV11-2 and TRBJ2-1; the D gene is possibly TRBD2 (7 bases). The V end lost 0 bases, the J end lost 7 bases, and 25 bases lay between the germline ends. This CDR3 contains 19 residues. Germline lookup yields CDR1 SGHAT and CDR2 FQNNGV. The CDR3 DNA is TGTGCCAGCAGCTTAGAAGCGCGGGGGCGGGTGGGAGTTGCTAATGAGCAGTTCTTC. This codes for CASSLEARGRVGVANEQFF. Using reference TRBV11-2 and TRBJ2-1 for the parts outside the CDR3, the full variable domain is EAGVAQSPRYKIIEKRQSVAFWCNPISGHATLYWYQQILGQGPKLLIQFQNNGVVDDSQLPKDRFSAERLKGVDSTLKIQPAKLEDSAVYLCASSLEARGRVGVANEQFFGPGTRLTVL.

J is TRBJ2-1 and V is TRBV20-1; D uncertain. Trimming pared 0 bases from V and 6 bases from J, leaving 18 bases between. Germline V gives CDR1 DFQATT, CDR2 SNEGSKA (reference sequence). The CDR3 consists of 16 residues. CDR3 region: CSARDPKTGTGNEQFF. The CDR3 region has the DNA TGCAGTGCTAGAGATCCCAAAACCGGAACCGGCAATGAGCAGTTCTTC.

This clonotype has more than one count but fewer than ten. This rearrangement joins TRBV20-1 to TRBJ2-5; TRBD1 is a possible D gene (5 bases). Germline lookup yields CDR1 DFQATT and CDR2 SNEGSKA (reference sequence). This CDR3 is 12 amino acids long. V was trimmed by 4 bases and J by 3 bases, leaving 9 bases between them. The CDR3 loop is CSATTGKETQYF. CDR3 coding DNA: TGCAGTGCTACCACAGGAAAAGAGACCCAGTACTTC.